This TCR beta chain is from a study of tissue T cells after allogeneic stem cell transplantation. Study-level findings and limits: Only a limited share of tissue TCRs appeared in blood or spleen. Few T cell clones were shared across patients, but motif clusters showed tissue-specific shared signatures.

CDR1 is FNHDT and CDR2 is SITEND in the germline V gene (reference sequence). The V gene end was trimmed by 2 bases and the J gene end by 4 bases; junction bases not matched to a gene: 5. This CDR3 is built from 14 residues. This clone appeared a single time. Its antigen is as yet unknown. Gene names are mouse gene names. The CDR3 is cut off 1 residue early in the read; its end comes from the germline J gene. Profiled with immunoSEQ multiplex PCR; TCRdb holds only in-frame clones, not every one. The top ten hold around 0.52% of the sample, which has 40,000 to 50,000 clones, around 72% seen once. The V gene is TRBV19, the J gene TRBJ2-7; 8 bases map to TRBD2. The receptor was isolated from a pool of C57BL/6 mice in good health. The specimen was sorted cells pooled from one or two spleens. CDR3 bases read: TGTGCCAGCAGTATGATTTGGGGGGGATATGAACAGTAC. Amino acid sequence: CASSMIWGGYEQY. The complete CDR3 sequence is CASSMIWGGYEQYF.